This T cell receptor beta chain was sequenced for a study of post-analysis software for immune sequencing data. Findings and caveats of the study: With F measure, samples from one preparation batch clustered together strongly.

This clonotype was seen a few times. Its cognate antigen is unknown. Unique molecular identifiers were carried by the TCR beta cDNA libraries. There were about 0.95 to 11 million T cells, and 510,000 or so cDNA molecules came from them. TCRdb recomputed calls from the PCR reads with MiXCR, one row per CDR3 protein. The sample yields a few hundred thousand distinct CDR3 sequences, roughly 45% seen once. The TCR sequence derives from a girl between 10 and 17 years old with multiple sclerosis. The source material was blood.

CDR3: CASSLKGQNEQFF. CDR3 bases: TGTGCCAGCAGTCTTAAAGGGCAAAATGAGCAGTTCTTC. The V call is TRBV12-3 or TRBV12-4, the J call TRBJ2-1; no definite D call. The CDR3 has 13 amino acids. The V gene lost 5 bases and the J gene lost 7 bases, with 12 bases spanning the gap.